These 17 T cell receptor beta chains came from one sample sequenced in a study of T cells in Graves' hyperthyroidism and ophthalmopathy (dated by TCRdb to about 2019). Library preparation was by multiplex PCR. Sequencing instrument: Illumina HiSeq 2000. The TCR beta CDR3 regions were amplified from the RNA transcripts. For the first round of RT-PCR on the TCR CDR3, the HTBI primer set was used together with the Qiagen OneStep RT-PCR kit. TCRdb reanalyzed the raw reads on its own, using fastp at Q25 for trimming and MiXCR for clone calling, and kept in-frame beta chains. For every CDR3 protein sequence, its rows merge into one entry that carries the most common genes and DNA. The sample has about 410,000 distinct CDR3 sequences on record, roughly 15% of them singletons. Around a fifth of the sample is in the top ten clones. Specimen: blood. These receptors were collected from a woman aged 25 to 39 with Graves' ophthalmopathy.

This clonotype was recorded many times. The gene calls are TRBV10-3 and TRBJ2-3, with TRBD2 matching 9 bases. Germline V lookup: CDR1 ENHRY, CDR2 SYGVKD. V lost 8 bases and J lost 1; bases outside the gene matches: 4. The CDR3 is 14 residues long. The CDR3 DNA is TGTGCCATCGAGAAGCGGGGGGGCACAGATACGCAGTATTTT. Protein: CAIEKRGGTDTQYF.

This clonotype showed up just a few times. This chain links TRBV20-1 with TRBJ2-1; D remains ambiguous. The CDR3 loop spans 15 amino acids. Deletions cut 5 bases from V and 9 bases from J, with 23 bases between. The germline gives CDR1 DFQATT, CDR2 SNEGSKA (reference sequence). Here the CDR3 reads CSAPAHMGYVGEQFF. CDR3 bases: TGCAGTGCTCCGGCCCACATGGGATATGTTGGTGAGCAGTTCTTC.

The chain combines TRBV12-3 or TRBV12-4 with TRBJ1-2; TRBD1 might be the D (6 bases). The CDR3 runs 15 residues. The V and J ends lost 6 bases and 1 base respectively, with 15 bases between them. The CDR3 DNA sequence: TGTGCCAGCAGCCCCAAGGGGGGGGGTAACTATGGCTACACCTTC. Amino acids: CASSPKGGGNYGYTF.

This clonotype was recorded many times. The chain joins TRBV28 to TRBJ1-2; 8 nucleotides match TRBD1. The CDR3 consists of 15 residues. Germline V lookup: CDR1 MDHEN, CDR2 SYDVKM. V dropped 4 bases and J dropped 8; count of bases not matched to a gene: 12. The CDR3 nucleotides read TGTGCCAGCAGTTACCTAGGGCAGGGGGCCTACGGCTACACCTTC. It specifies CASSYLGQGAYGYTF.

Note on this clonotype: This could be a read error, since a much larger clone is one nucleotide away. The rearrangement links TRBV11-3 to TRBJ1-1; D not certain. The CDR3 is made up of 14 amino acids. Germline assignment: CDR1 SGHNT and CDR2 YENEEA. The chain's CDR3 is CASSQGPPGTEALF. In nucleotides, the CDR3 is TGTGCCAGCAGCCAAGGCCCCCCGGGCACTGAAGCTCTCTTT. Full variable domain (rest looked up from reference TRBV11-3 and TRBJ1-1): EAGVVQSPRYKIIEKKQPVAFWCNPISGHNTLYWYLQNLGQGPELLIRYENEEAVDDSQLPKDRFSAERLKGVDSTLKIQPAELGDSAVYLCASSQGPPGTEALFGQGTRLTVV.

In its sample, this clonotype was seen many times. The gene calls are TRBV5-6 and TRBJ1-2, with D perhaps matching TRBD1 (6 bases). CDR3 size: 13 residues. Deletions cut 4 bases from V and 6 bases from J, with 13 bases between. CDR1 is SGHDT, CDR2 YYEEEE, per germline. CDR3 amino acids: CASSPQGLNGYTF. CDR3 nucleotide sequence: TGTGCCAGCAGCCCCCAGGGGCTCAATGGCTACACCTTC.

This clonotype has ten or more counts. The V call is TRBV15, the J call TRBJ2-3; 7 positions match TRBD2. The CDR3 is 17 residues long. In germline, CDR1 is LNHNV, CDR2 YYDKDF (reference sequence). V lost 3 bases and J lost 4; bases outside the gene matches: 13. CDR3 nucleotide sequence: TGTGCCACCAGCAGCAATTTCCCCGGGGGGATCGCAGATACGCAGTATTTT. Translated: CATSSNFPGGIADTQYF.

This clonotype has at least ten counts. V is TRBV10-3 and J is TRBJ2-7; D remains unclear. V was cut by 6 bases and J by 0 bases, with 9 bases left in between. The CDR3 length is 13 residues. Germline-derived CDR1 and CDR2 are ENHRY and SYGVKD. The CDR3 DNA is TGTGCCATCAGCAGCTCAAGCTCCTACGAGCAGTACTTC. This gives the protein CAISSSSSYEQYF.

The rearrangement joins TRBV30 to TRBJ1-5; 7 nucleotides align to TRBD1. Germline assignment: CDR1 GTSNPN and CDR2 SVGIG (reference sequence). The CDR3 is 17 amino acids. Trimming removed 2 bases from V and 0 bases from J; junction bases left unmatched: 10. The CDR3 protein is CAWSLRRGRTSNQPQHF. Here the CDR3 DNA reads TGTGCCTGGAGTCTTCGGAGGGGGCGAACTAGCAATCAGCCCCAGCATTTT.

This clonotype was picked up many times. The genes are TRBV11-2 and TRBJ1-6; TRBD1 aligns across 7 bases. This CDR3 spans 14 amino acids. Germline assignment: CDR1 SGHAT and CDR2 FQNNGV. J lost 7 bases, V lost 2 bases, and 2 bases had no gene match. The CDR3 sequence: CASSLIRGNSPLHF. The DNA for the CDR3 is TGTGCCAGCAGCTTAATCAGGGGGAATTCACCCCTCCACTTT.

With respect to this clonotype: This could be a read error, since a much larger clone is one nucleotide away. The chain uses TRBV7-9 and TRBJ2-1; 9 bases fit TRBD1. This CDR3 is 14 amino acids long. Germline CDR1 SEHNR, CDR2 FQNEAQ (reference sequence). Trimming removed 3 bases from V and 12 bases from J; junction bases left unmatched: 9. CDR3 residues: CASSFTGGVEAQFF. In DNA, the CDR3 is TGTGCCAGCAGCTTTACAGGGGGCGTTGAGGCGCAGTTCTTC.

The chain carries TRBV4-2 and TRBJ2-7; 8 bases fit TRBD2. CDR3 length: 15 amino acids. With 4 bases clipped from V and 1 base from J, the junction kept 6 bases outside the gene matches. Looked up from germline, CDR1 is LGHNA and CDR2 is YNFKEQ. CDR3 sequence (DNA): TGTGCCAGCAGCCTAGACTCTAGCGGGTCCTACGAGCAGTACTTC. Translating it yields CASSLDSSGSYEQYF.

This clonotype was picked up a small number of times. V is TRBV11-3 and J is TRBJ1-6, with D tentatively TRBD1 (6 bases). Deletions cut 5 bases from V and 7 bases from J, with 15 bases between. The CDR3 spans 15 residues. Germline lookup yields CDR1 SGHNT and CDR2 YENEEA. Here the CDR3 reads CASSPERQANSPLHF. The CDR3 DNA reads TGTGCCAGCAGCCCCGAGAGACAGGCCAATTCACCCCTCCACTTT.

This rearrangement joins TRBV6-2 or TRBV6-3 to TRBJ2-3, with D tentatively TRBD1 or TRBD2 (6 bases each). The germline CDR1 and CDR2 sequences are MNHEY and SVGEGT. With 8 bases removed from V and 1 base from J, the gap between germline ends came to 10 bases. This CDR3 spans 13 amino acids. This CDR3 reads CASARGGTDTQYF. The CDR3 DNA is TGTGCCAGCGCAAGGGGGGGCACAGATACGCAGTATTTT.

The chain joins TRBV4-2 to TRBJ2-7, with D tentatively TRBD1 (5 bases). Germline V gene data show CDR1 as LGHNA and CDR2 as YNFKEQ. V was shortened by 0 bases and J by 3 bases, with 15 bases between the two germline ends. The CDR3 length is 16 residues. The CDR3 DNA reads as TGTGCCAGCAGCCAAGATTCAGGCAGGGTAAGCTACGAGCAGTACTTC. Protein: CASSQDSGRVSYEQYF.

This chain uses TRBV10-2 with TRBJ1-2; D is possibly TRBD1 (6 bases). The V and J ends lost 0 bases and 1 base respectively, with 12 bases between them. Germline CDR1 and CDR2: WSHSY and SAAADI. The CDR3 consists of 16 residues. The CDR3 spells CASSESWGQNNYGYTF. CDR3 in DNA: TGCGCCAGCAGTGAGTCGTGGGGACAAAATAACTATGGCTACACCTTC.

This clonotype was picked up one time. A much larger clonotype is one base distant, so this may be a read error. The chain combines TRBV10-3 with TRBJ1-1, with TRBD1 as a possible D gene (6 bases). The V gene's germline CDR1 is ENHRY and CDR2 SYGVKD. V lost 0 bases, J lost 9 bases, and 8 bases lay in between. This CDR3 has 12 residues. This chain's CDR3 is CAISESGGKAFF. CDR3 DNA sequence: TGTGCCATCAGTGAGTCGGGGGGCAAAGCTTTCTTT.